This T cell receptor beta chain was retrieved from a study of tumor-infiltrating lymphocytes in primary liver carcinoma. General study results and limits: Detection in all five tumor regions applied to only about 7-24% of top clones.

Unsorted bulk tissue (roughly 17-33 mg) underwent RNA and DNA co-extraction. Concerning this clonotype itself: Its matching antigen is unknown. Relative to the germline gene, one junction end is altered; a read error may explain this.

The researchers produced TCR beta cDNA from approximately 460 ng total RNA with a constant-region primer. ARM-PCR was slightly modified, and three nested multiplex PCR rounds with it gave rise to the TCR beta libraries. Two initial PCR rounds of ten to eleven cycles each paired TRBV1-TRBV30 forward primers with a C-beta reverse primer. MiXCR was run by TCRdb on the multiplex PCR reads, yielding one entry per CDR3 protein. The table includes about 66,000 distinct CDR3 sequences, approximately 74% detected once. This CDR3 region has 17 residues. Germline V gives CDR1 MNHNS, CDR2 SASEGT. The sample was liver tumor tissue from sampling region 4. The subset here: tumor region T4, right-lateral pole. This clonotype originated in a man aged 35-49 years with primary liver carcinoma and hepatitis B virus infection. The rearrangement links TRBV6-1 to TRBJ2-1; a weak D match, TRBD2 (5 bases). This CDR3 is CDSSASGVAGSLNEQFF. As DNA, the CDR3 is TGTGACAGCAGTGCGTCCGGGGTGGCCGGTAGTCTCAATGAGCAGTTCTTC.